The 13 T cell receptor beta chains given below trace back to one sample, sequenced in a study of OX40 agonist ivuxolimab in advanced cancers. Measured with immunoSEQ multiplex PCR; TCRdb has only the in-frame clones, and not every one. Of 35,000 to 45,000 clones listed, 65% to 90% are singletons. The sequenced sample was CD4+ or CD8+ T cells sorted from blood, obtained in a trial of the OX40 agonist ivuxolimab. The receptors originated from an adult with an advanced solid tumor such as melanoma, head and neck, liver or kidney cancer.

The V and J genes are TRBV4-1 and TRBJ2-7; 10 bases agree with TRBD1. With 5 bases clipped from V and 3 bases from J, the junction kept 7 bases outside the gene matches. Germline CDR1 and CDR2: MGHRA and YSYEKL. The CDR3 is 15 amino acids. The CDR3 DNA is TGCGCCAGCAGCGACGGGACAGGGGCTTTCTACGAGCAGTACTTC. Its protein is CASSDGTGAFYEQYF.

This clone showed up just once. The CDR3 region is CASQSISGRGNEQFF. The CDR3, as DNA: TGTGCCAGCCAAAGCATTAGCGGGAGGGGTAATGAGCAGTTCTTC. The chain carries TRBV11-2 and TRBJ2-1; TRBD2 matches 11 bases. J gave up 7 bases and V 8 bases, and 10 bases lay outside the gene matches. This CDR3 is 15 amino acids long. Germline assignment: CDR1 SGHAT and CDR2 FQNNGV.

The J gene is TRBJ2-6, the V gene TRBV5-4; D call uncertain. Germline assignment: CDR1 SGHNT and CDR2 YYREEE (reference sequence). Trimming shortened V by 2 bases and J by 0 bases, and 9 bases separated the two germline ends. The CDR3 is 16 residues long. The CDR3 region has the DNA TGTGCCAGCAGCTTTCCAGGACCCTCTGGGGCCAACGTCCTGACTTTC. This gives the protein CASSFPGPSGANVLTF.

The gene calls are TRBV11-3 and TRBJ2-1; 12 nucleotides agree with TRBD2. Germline CDR1 and CDR2: SGHNT and YENEEA. V shed 6 bases and J 7 bases; nucleotides not matched to a gene: 10. CDR3 length: 16 residues. The CDR3 coding sequence is TGTGCCAGCAGTCGAGGACTAGCGGGGTGGGGAAATGAGCAGTTCTTC. Translated, it gives CASSRGLAGWGNEQFF.

V gene TRBV19 combines with J gene TRBJ2-7; the match to TRBD1 covers 8 bases. Germline V gives CDR1 LNHDA, CDR2 SQIVND (reference sequence). The CDR3 is 15 residues long. Trimming removed 1 base from V and 3 bases from J; junction bases left unmatched: 5. The CDR3 loop is CASSIAGRGLYEQYF. The CDR3 DNA follows: TGTGCCAGTAGTATAGCGGGCAGGGGGCTCTACGAGCAGTACTTC. The whole variable domain, filled in from reference TRBV19 and TRBJ2-7, reads DGGITQSPKYLFRKEGQNVTLSCEQNLNHDAMYWYRQDPGQGLRLIYYSQIVNDFQKGDIAEGYSVSREKKESFPLTVTSAQKNPTAFYLCASSIAGRGLYEQYFGPGTRLTVT.

This rearrangement joins TRBV9 to TRBJ2-1; D is unresolved. This CDR3 has 13 amino acids. Trimming cost V 0 bases and J 10 bases, with 11 bases left between them. Per the germline V gene, CDR1 is SGDLS and CDR2 is YYNGEE. The CDR3 region is CASSVVSRPEQFF. Written as DNA, the CDR3 is TGTGCCAGCAGCGTAGTGTCCCGTCCCGAGCAGTTCTTC.

The genes are TRBV20-1 and TRBJ2-7; D is unclear. The CDR3 runs 11 residues. Germline values: CDR1 DFQATT, CDR2 SNEGSKA (reference sequence). V shed 1 base and J shed 8 bases, with 9 bases lying between them. The CDR3 sequence is CSARGLSKQYF. CDR3 in DNA: TGCAGTGCTAGAGGACTCTCCAAGCAGTACTTC.

This chain links TRBV27 with TRBJ2-7, with TRBD2 matching over 9 bases. The V gene's germline CDR1 is MNHEY and CDR2 SMNVEV (reference sequence). Germline trimming cut 4 bases from V and 0 bases from J; bases unmatched to any gene: 7. The CDR3 extends over 16 amino acids. The CDR3 DNA is TGTGCCAGCAGTTCACCTGGACTAGCGTACTCCTACGAGCAGTACTTC. This encodes CASSSPGLAYSYEQYF.

V usage is TRBV29-1 and J usage is TRBJ1-1; unclear D gene. The V gene lost 1 base and the J gene lost 1 base, with 10 bases spanning the gap. The CDR3 sequence is 14 residues long. Looked up from germline, CDR1 is SQVTM and CDR2 is ANQGSEA. This chain's CDR3 is CSVEGIAGNTEAFF. The CDR3 DNA sequence: TGCAGCGTTGAAGGTATCGCAGGGAACACTGAAGCTTTCTTT.

The chain has TRBV2 and TRBJ2-1; TRBD2 agrees at 12 bases. Germline CDR1 SNHLY, CDR2 FYNNEI. The CDR3 totals 16 residues. The ends lost 3 bases at V and 7 bases at J; junction bases unmatched: 7. The CDR3 reads CASSEVGLAGRNEQFF. In DNA form, the CDR3 reads TGTGCCAGCAGTGAGGTTGGACTAGCGGGGCGGAATGAGCAGTTCTTC.

The rearrangement joins TRBV19 to TRBJ2-7; perhaps TRBD1 as D (7 bases). The CDR3 covers 15 residues. Germline CDR1 reads LNHDA; CDR2 reads SQIVND (reference sequence). V dropped 3 bases and J dropped 6 bases, with 18 bases sitting between them. The CDR3 nucleotides are TGTGCCAGTAGTATTGTAGGCAGGGGGGTTGGCGAGCAGTACTTC. It yields the protein CASSIVGRGVGEQYF.

V is TRBV19 and J is TRBJ1-5; 10 bases are a match to TRBD1. CDR1 LNHDA and CDR2 SQIVND come from the germline V gene (reference sequence). The CDR3 is 14 amino acids. The V and J ends lost 3 bases and 5 bases, in that order; junction bases with no gene match: 1. The CDR3 sequence: CASSIDRGHQPQHF. CDR3 in DNA: TGTGCCAGTAGTATTGACAGGGGGCATCAGCCCCAGCATTTT.

In its sample, this clone was seen a few times. The chain carries TRBV6-5 and TRBJ1-5, with D maybe TRBD1 (5 bases). The germline V gene has CDR1 MNHEY and CDR2 SVGAGI. This CDR3 spans 15 amino acids. V gave up 5 bases and J gave up 7 bases, with 18 bases separating them. Written as DNA, the CDR3 is TGTGCCAGCAGTCCCGTTCGGGGGGAGCGGCAGCCCCAGCATTTT. Translated, it gives CASSPVRGERQPQHF.